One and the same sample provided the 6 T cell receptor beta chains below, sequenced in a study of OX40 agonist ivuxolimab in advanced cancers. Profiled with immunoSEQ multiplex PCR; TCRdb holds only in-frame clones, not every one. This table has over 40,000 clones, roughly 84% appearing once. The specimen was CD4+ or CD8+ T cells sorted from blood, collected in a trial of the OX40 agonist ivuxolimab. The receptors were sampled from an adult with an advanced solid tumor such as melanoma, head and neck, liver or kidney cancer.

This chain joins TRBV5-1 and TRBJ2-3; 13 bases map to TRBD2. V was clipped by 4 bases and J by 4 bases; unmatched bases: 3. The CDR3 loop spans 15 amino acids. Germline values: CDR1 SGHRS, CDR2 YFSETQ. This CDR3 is CASSRTSGGADTQYF. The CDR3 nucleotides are TGCGCCAGCAGCAGGACTAGCGGGGGCGCAGATACGCAGTATTTT.

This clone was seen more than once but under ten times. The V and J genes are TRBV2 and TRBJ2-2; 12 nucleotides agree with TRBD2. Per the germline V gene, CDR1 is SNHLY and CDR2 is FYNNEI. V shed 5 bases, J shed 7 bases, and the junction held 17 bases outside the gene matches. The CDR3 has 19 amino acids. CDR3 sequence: CASSHYTSASGGADGELFF. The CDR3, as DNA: TGTGCCAGCAGTCACTATACCTCCGCTAGCGGGGGGGCGGACGGGGAGCTGTTTTTT.

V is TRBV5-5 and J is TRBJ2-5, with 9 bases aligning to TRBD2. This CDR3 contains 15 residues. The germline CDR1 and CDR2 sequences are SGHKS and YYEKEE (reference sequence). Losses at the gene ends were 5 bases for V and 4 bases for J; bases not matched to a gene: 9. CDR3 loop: CASSRAGGPLETQYF. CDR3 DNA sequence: TGTGCCAGCAGTCGGGCGGGGGGGCCTTTAGAGACCCAGTACTTC.

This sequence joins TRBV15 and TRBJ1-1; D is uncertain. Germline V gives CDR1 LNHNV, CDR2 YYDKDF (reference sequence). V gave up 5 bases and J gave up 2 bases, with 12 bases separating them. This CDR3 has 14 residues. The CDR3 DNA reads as TGTGCCACCAGCCCCGGATCCTTTAACACTGAAGCTTTCTTT. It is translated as CATSPGSFNTEAFF.

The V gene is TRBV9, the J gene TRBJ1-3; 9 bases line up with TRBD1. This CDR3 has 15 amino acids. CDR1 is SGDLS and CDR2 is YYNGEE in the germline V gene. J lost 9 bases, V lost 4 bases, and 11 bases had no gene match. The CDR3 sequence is CASSPRGQGTVTIYF. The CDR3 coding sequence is TGTGCCAGCAGCCCACGGGGACAGGGTACTGTCACCATATATTTT.

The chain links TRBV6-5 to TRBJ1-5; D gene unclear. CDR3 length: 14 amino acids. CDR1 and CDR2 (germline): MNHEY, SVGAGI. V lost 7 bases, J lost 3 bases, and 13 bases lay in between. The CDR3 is CASNLRGFNQPQHF. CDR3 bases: TGTGCCAGCAACCTACGGGGATTCAATCAGCCCCAGCATTTT.